These 22 T cell receptor beta chains were sequenced from one sample in a study of T cells after yellow fever vaccination. TCRdb independently ran MiXCR on the 5' RACE reads; one entry per CDR3 protein. The sample comprises under 600,000 distinct CDR3 sequences, 20% to 25% of which are singletons, and roughly a sixth rests with the top ten. The sample here was PBMCs, taken approximately 22 days after the first yellow fever vaccination. These receptors were obtained from a man younger than 35 who received the YFV17D yellow fever vaccine.

The rearrangement links TRBV10-3 to TRBJ2-5; the D gene is possibly TRBD1 (5 bases). The CDR3 is 15 amino acids. Trimming stripped 4 bases from V and 5 bases from J, with 17 bases between. Germline V lookup: CDR1 ENHRY, CDR2 SYGVKD. In nucleotides, the CDR3 is TGTGCCATCAGTGGGACACAAGCACGCCGGGAGACCCAGTACTTC. Its protein is CAISGTQARRETQYF.

This clonotype was found a few times. The V call is TRBV5-1, the J call TRBJ2-3, with unresolved D. The V and J ends lost 0 bases and 2 bases respectively, with 13 bases between them. Germline CDR1 SGHRS, CDR2 YFSETQ. This CDR3 has 16 residues. In DNA form, the CDR3 reads TGCGCCAGCAGCTTGGTTCCTCCGCGTCACACAGATACGCAGTATTTT. It codes for CASSLVPPRHTDTQYF.

The chain recombines TRBV6-2 or TRBV6-3 with TRBJ2-2; TRBD1 is a possible D gene (6 bases). The CDR3 sequence is 17 residues long. V lost 6 bases, J lost 4 bases, and 21 bases lay in between. The germline V gene encodes CDR1 MNHEY and CDR2 SVGEGT. The CDR3: CASSPRQVGLSTGELFF. The CDR3 bases are TGTGCCAGCAGCCCCCGACAGGTCGGGTTGTCCACCGGGGAGCTGTTTTTT.

A few counts support this clonotype. This chain connects TRBV11-2 to TRBJ2-3; 16 bases fit TRBD2. Trimming cost V 4 bases and J 4 bases; bases outside gene matches: 8. The V gene's germline CDR1 is SGHAT and CDR2 FQNNGV. This CDR3 spans 18 amino acids. CDR3 coding DNA: TGTGCCAGCAGCTCCGGGACTAGCGGGGGGGCCTGGGCAGATACGCAGTATTTT. It specifies CASSSGTSGGAWADTQYF.

V and J are TRBV27 and TRBJ1-4; 9 bases match TRBD1. This CDR3 region has 15 residues. V trimming: 6 bases; J trimming: 8 bases; junction bases outside the gene matches: 10. Looked up from germline, CDR1 is MNHEY and CDR2 is SMNVEV (reference sequence). The CDR3 protein is CASSRKGTGIEKLFF. The CDR3 region has the DNA TGTGCCAGCAGCCGAAAGGGGACAGGGATCGAAAAACTGTTTTTT.

V gene TRBV6-2 or TRBV6-3 combines with J gene TRBJ2-1; 12 bases line up with TRBD2. The CDR3 length is 20 residues. Germline V lookup: CDR1 MNHEY, CDR2 SVGEGT. The J segment lost 6 bases and the V segment lost 5 bases, leaving 20 bases of the junction unmatched. The CDR3 reads CASSPPEWLAGGPGVNEQFF. CDR3 bases: TGTGCCAGCAGTCCTCCCGAGTGGCTAGCGGGGGGGCCTGGGGTCAATGAGCAGTTCTTC.

This clonotype was counted a few times. The CDR3 sequence is CSAGGGGQPQHF. CDR3 nucleotide sequence: TGCAGTGCGGGGGGTGGCGGTCAGCCCCAGCATTTT. J is TRBJ1-5 and V is TRBV20-1; D might be TRBD1 (5 bases). Germline loops: CDR1 DFQATT, CDR2 SNEGSKA (reference sequence). The CDR3 runs 12 residues. The V end lost 6 bases, the J end lost 6 bases, and 12 bases lay between the germline ends.

V is TRBV20-1 and J is TRBJ2-5; the match to TRBD2 covers 12 bases. The junction had 6 bases not matched to a gene; V was cut back by 2 bases and J by 5 bases. CDR3 length: 15 amino acids. CDR1 DFQATT and CDR2 SNEGSKA come from the germline V gene (reference sequence). CDR3 coding DNA: TGCAGTGCTAGATCGCTAGCGGGGGGGGGTGAGACCCAGTACTTC. Residues: CSARSLAGGGETQYF.

V usage is TRBV13 and J usage is TRBJ1-5, with no clear D. CDR1 is PRHDT, CDR2 FYEKMQ, per germline (reference sequence). With 0 bases removed from V and 1 base from J, the gap between germline ends came to 10 bases. The CDR3 is 16 residues long. CDR3 bases: TGTGCCAGCAGCTTAGGTCCGGGAGTAAGCAATCAGCCCCAGCATTTT. Translated, it gives CASSLGPGVSNQPQHF.

CDR3 sequence reads: CSARVQGGGTDTQYF. Written as DNA, the CDR3 is TGCAGTGCTAGAGTGCAGGGTGGGGGCACAGATACGCAGTATTTT. The chain combines TRBV20-1 with TRBJ2-3; TRBD1 is a possible D gene (5 bases). V was shortened by 1 base and J by 1 base, with 12 bases between the two germline ends. Germline loops: CDR1 DFQATT, CDR2 SNEGSKA (reference sequence). The CDR3 consists of 15 residues.

This clonotype was picked up a small number of times. The chain recombines TRBV5-1 with TRBJ2-7; perhaps TRBD1 as D (6 bases). This CDR3 has 18 amino acids. Trimming removed 5 bases from V and 0 bases from J, with 24 bases in between. Germline loops: CDR1 SGHRS, CDR2 YFSETQ. The CDR3 coding sequence is TGCGCCAGCAGTGACCGGACCATCGGGACAAGTATCTCCTACGAGCAGTACTTC. It translates to CASSDRTIGTSISYEQYF.

The chain links TRBV2 to TRBJ2-1; D not certain. The CDR3 has 12 residues. V shed 3 bases and J shed 11 bases, with 11 bases lying between them. Per germline, CDR1 SNHLY and CDR2 FYNNEI. The CDR3 loop reads CASSERRYQQFF. CDR3 DNA: TGTGCCAGCAGTGAGCGGCGATACCAGCAGTTCTTC. The whole variable domain, remainder taken from reference TRBV2 and TRBJ2-1, is EPEVTQTPSHQVTQMGQEVILRCVPISNHLYFYWYRQILGQKVEFLVSFYNNEISEKSEIFDDQFSVERPDGSNFTLKIRSTKLEDSAMYFCASSERRYQQFFGPGTRLTVL.

The gene calls are TRBV9 and TRBJ2-1; a weak D match, TRBD2 (5 bases). Between the trimmed V and J ends, which lost 4 bases and 9 bases, there was a span of 11 bases. Germline V gene lookup returns CDR1 SGDLS and CDR2 YYNGEE. This CDR3 is 12 amino acids long. CDR3 DNA: TGTGCCAGCAGCCCACTTGAGGGTGAGCAGTTCTTC. It encodes CASSPLEGEQFF.

In nucleotides, the CDR3 is TGCGCCAGCAGCCCTGGGGACGGGTCCTATGGCTACACCTTC. Translating gives CASSPGDGSYGYTF. The genes are TRBV4-3 and TRBJ1-2, with a weak D call TRBD1 (5 bases). Between the trimmed V and J ends, which lost 4 bases and 4 bases, there was a span of 13 bases. The CDR3 contains 14 residues. In germline, CDR1 is LGHNA, CDR2 YSLEER.

This clonotype was seen only a few times. This chain links TRBV20-1 with TRBJ2-5; possible D gene TRBD2, 7 bases. The CDR3 covers 15 residues. In germline, CDR1 is DFQATT, CDR2 SNEGSKA (reference sequence). V lost 0 bases, J lost 3 bases, and 14 bases lay in between. The CDR3 region is CSARDAGGGKETQYF. CDR3 DNA sequence: TGCAGTGCTAGAGATGCTGGCGGGGGCAAAGAGACCCAGTACTTC.

A word on this clonotype: Sequence at one end of the junction differs from germline and may be a read error. The chain carries TRBV25-1 and TRBJ2-2; 7 positions match TRBD1. The CDR3 is 15 amino acids. Germline values: CDR1 MGHDK, CDR2 SYGVNS. The CDR3: CARSEGGRNTGELFF. The CDR3 region has the DNA TGTGCCAGGAGTGAAGGGGGCAGAAACACCGGGGAGCTGTTTTTT.

The chain has TRBV28 and TRBJ2-5; perhaps TRBD2 as D (6 bases). Germline V lookup: CDR1 MDHEN, CDR2 SYDVKM. With 3 bases removed from V and 0 bases from J, the gap between germline ends came to 8 bases. CDR3 length: 14 amino acids. This CDR3 is CASSFLANQETQYF. DNA for the CDR3: TGTGCCAGCAGTTTCCTAGCGAACCAAGAGACCCAGTACTTC.

The chain couples TRBV11-2 to TRBJ1-2; 7 bases are a match to TRBD1. Per the germline V gene, CDR1 is SGHAT and CDR2 is FQNNGV. This CDR3 contains 13 residues. J was trimmed by 5 bases and V by 5 bases; bases with no gene match: 5. The CDR3 loop is CASSHGTDYGYTF. In nucleotides, the CDR3 is TGTGCCAGCAGCCACGGGACAGATTATGGCTACACCTTC. The whole variable domain, remainder taken from reference TRBV11-2 and TRBJ1-2, is EAGVAQSPRYKIIEKRQSVAFWCNPISGHATLYWYQQILGQGPKLLIQFQNNGVVDDSQLPKDRFSAERLKGVDSTLKIQPAKLEDSAVYLCASSHGTDYGYTFGSGTRLTVV.

The chain employs TRBV5-6 and TRBJ2-1, with TRBD1 matching over 7 bases. Losses at the gene ends were 6 bases for V and 10 bases for J; bases not matched to a gene: 7. Per the germline V gene, CDR1 is SGHDT and CDR2 is YYEEEE. This CDR3 spans 12 amino acids. The DNA for the CDR3 is TGTGCCAGCAACAGGGGAACCCACGAGCAGTTCTTC. Translation: CASNRGTHEQFF.

This clonotype occurred a few times. The J gene is TRBJ1-2, the V gene TRBV28, with D possibly matching TRBD1 (5 bases). CDR3 length equals 13 residues. From germline, CDR1 is MDHEN and CDR2 SYDVKM. The ends were cut back, 7 bases at V and 5 bases at J, with 14 bases in the middle. In nucleotides, the CDR3 is TGTGCCAGCACCAGTCAGGGCTTATATGGCTACACCTTC. Protein: CASTSQGLYGYTF.

V and J are TRBV11-2 and TRBJ2-3; TRBD2 matches at 11 bases. The CDR3 is made up of 18 amino acids. CDR1 is SGHAT, CDR2 FQNNGV, per germline. Trimming took 2 bases from V and 0 from J; bases not matched to a gene: 7. The CDR3 DNA follows: TGTGCCAGCAGCTTAAGCCGCGGGACTAGCGGTAGCACAGATACGCAGTATTTT. Its translation is CASSLSRGTSGSTDTQYF.

As DNA, the CDR3 is TGTGCCAGCAGTCCCTCGGACGGCAATCAGCCCCAGCATTTT. Translation gives CASSPSDGNQPQHF. This chain uses TRBV6-5 with TRBJ1-5; D is uncertain. CDR3 size: 14 residues. V was clipped by 5 bases and J by 2 bases, with 10 bases between them. Germline CDR1 is MNHEY and CDR2 is SVGAGI.